This T cell receptor beta chain was sequenced in a study of CD8 T cells in Susac syndrome. J was trimmed by 2 bases and V by 5 bases; bases with no gene match: 7. Germline CDR1 KGHSH, CDR2 LQKENI. CDR3 size: 15 residues. After extraction with the RNeasy kit, roughly 0.45 to 1 ug of the RNA was reverse transcribed using random hexamers. It was immunoSEQ multiplex PCR that amplified TCR beta CDR3 across 54 Vbeta and 13 Jbeta. Each CDR3 protein is one row after TCRdb ran MiXCR on the immunoSEQ multiplex PCR reads. The table lists 200,000 or so distinct CDR3 sequences, 95% of them singletons. In this sample, this clonotype turned up once. Treatment-naive patients with stable or active relapsing-remitting disease were the multiple sclerosis controls. The CD8+ and CD4+ T cells were isolated magnetically using a negative isolation approach, whereas the TEMRA cells were enriched by FACS.

V usage is TRBV18 and J usage is TRBJ2-5; 8 bases align to TRBD2. The specimen sequenced was CD4+ T cells from PBMCs. This TCR was recovered from a human donor with multiple sclerosis. Here the CDR3 reads CASSVQAGAQETQYF. DNA of the CDR3: TGTGCCAGCTCAGTACAAGCGGGGGCACAAGAGACCCAGTACTTC.